This entry concerns a single TCR beta chain. Its antigen is currently unknown. This entry comes from a study of T cell responses to AZD1222 COVID-19 vaccine. Whole-study results and caveats: Donors were chiefly white British, with a greater number of females, and clonal diversity was perhaps underestimated. Among AZD1222 vaccinees, only six were seropositive at baseline. Recipients of two AZD1222 doses showed rising Spike-specific TCR breadth and depth.

Pooling of second doses given at about 4 or about 12 weeks was done. Clones were read by immunoSEQ multiplex PCR, and TCRdb kept only the in-frame ones, dropping some. The table includes about 170,000 clones, around 90% detected once. The trim removed 4 bases at V and 0 bases at J, leaving 5 bases unmatched. CDR3 size: 16 residues. Germline values: CDR1 SEHNR, CDR2 FQNEAQ (reference sequence). Source: peripheral blood, taken 28 days after the second AZD1222 dose. This clonotype was sampled from an adult who received the AZD1222 COVID-19 vaccine. The chain carries TRBV7-9 and TRBJ2-2, with TRBD1 matching over 7 bases. The CDR3 DNA reads TGTGCCAGCAGCTCATACCAGGGGGCGAACACCGGGGAGCTGTTTTTT. As protein: CASSSYQGANTGELFF.